Listed here are 25 T cell receptor beta chains from one sample, sequenced in a study of cytomegalovirus exposure and HLA in healthy donors. 13 Jbeta primers and 60 Vbeta primers were used for the PCR. Measured with immunoSEQ multiplex PCR; TCRdb has only the in-frame clones, and not every one. Of 95,000 to 150,000 clones listed, about 16% are singletons. Sample: PBMCs. The source is a young woman in good health and CMV-seronegative.

The table lists this clone with a few counts. The rearrangement joins TRBV6-6 to TRBJ1-5, with a tentative D call TRBD1 (5 bases). Germline-derived CDR1 and CDR2 are MNHNY and SVGAGI (reference sequence). Trimming took 2 bases from V and 0 from J, leaving 8 bases between them. The CDR3 has 15 residues. The CDR3 reads CASSYGGNSNQPQHF. DNA for the CDR3: TGTGCCAGCAGTTACGGGGGGAATAGCAATCAGCCCCAGCATTTT.

The J gene is TRBJ1-1, the V gene TRBV6-5; 7 bases agree with TRBD1. Germline CDR1 reads MNHEY; CDR2 reads SVGAGI. CDR3 length equals 12 residues. The V gene end was trimmed by 8 bases and the J gene end by 4 bases; junction bases not matched to a gene: 4. The CDR3 nucleotides read TGTGCCAGCCGGGCAGGGGGCACTGAAGCTTTCTTT. Amino acid sequence: CASRAGGTEAFF.

The V and J genes are TRBV5-5 and TRBJ2-7; D is uncertain. This CDR3 is 12 amino acids long. Deletions cut 0 bases from V and 4 bases from J, with 5 bases between. Germline values: CDR1 SGHKS, CDR2 YYEKEE (reference sequence). CDR3: CASSLGTYEQYF. DNA of the CDR3: TGTGCCAGCAGCTTGGGCACATACGAGCAGTACTTC.

The CDR3, as DNA: TGTGCCAGCAGTTCTCAGGGACTGTCGAACACTGAAGCTTTCTTT. Translation gives CASSSQGLSNTEAFF. The chain is built from TRBV2 and TRBJ1-1; possibly TRBD1 for D (5 bases). Trimming removed 5 bases from V and 1 base from J, with 14 bases in between. The V gene's germline CDR1 is SNHLY and CDR2 FYNNEI. The CDR3 sequence is 15 residues long.

The chain links TRBV13 to TRBJ2-1, with D perhaps TRBD2 (5 bases). Germline CDR1 and CDR2: PRHDT and FYEKMQ (reference sequence). The V and J ends lost 0 bases and 4 bases respectively, with 13 bases between them. The CDR3 loop spans 16 amino acids. The CDR3 here is CASSLGLKRTYNEQFF. In DNA form, the CDR3 reads TGTGCCAGCAGCTTAGGCCTAAAGAGGACTTACAATGAGCAGTTCTTC.

This clone turned up a few times. The genes are TRBV13 and TRBJ2-7; TRBD2 agrees at 9 bases. The J segment lost 2 bases and the V segment lost 4 bases, leaving 3 bases of the junction unmatched. Per germline, CDR1 PRHDT and CDR2 FYEKMQ (reference sequence). This CDR3 contains 14 residues. The CDR3 spells CASSSAGGPYEQYF. DNA for the CDR3: TGTGCCAGCAGCTCGGCGGGAGGGCCCTACGAGCAGTACTTC.

This clone was recorded a few times. This chain links TRBV28 with TRBJ1-2; D possibly corresponds to TRBD1 (6 bases). This CDR3 is built from 14 residues. Germline V gene lookup returns CDR1 MDHEN and CDR2 SYDVKM. V lost 5 bases and J 4 bases, leaving 14 bases between the germline ends. The CDR3 loop reads CASSQAGGRYGYTF. As DNA, the CDR3 is TGTGCCAGCAGTCAAGCGGGGGGCCGCTATGGCTACACCTTC.

Comments on this clone: An end of the junction differs from the germline gene, which may be a read error. The rearrangement links TRBV19 to TRBJ2-1; TRBD2 is a possible D gene (6 bases). Germline CDR1 and CDR2: LNHDA and SQIVND (reference sequence). The CDR3 sequence is 16 residues long. CDR3 in amino acids: CACRGPRENQGNEQFF. The CDR3 DNA sequence: TGTGCCTGTAGAGGGCCTCGGGAGAATCAGGGCAATGAGCAGTTCTTC. Variable domain in full (rest from reference TRBV19 and TRBJ2-1): DGGITQSPKYLFRKEGQNVTLSCEQNLNHDAMYWYRQDPGQGLRLIYYSQIVNDFQKGDIAEGYSVSREKKESFPLTVTSAQKNPTAFYLCACRGPRENQGNEQFFGPGTRLTVL.

The V call is TRBV9, the J call TRBJ2-3, with 10 bases that match TRBD2. Per germline, CDR1 SGDLS and CDR2 YYNGEE. The V segment lost 3 bases and the J segment 5 bases; nucleotides outside the gene matches: 6. The CDR3 has 15 residues. The CDR3 bases are TGTGCCAGCAGCGAAAGCGGGAGGGATGGAGATACGCAGTATTTT. The encoded protein is CASSESGRDGDTQYF.

This clone appeared a few times. CDR3 nucleotide sequence: TGTGCCAGCAGAACGGGGAGGGCCCTGCGCCAGCATTTT. It translates to CASRTGRALRQHF. This sequence joins TRBV28 and TRBJ1-5; D remains ambiguous. V was cut by 6 bases and J by 12 bases, with 18 bases left in between. Germline V gene data show CDR1 as MDHEN and CDR2 as SYDVKM. This CDR3 has 13 residues.

The CDR3 sequence is CASGASYSYEQYF. The CDR3 DNA reads as TGTGCCAGCGGGGCTTCTTACTCCTACGAGCAGTACTTC. This chain connects TRBV7-2 to TRBJ2-7, with a tentative D call TRBD1 (5 bases). V lost 8 bases, J lost 0 bases, and 11 bases lay in between. The CDR3 length is 13 residues. The germline V gene encodes CDR1 SGHTA and CDR2 FQGNSA.

The V and J genes are TRBV28 and TRBJ1-6; D call uncertain. Germline V gene data show CDR1 as MDHEN and CDR2 as SYDVKM. There are 12 residues in the CDR3. V was shortened by 3 bases and J by 12 bases, with 9 bases between the two germline ends. The CDR3 region has the DNA TGTGCCAGCAGTTTTGTGCGAGGACCCCTCCACTTT. Protein product: CASSFVRGPLHF.

Ten or more counts support this clone. The chain uses TRBV5-6 and TRBJ1-5; 9 bases map to TRBD1. This CDR3 has 14 residues. Germline loops: CDR1 SGHDT, CDR2 YYEEEE. V trimming: 2 bases; J trimming: 6 bases; junction bases outside the gene matches: 3. The CDR3 DNA reads TGTGCCAGCAGCTTACAGGGGGCGTTTCAGCCCCAGCATTTT. The encoded protein is CASSLQGAFQPQHF.

The sample holds a few counts of this clone. The rearrangement links TRBV6-7 to TRBJ2-4, with a weak D call TRBD1 (5 bases). TRBV6-7 is labeled an ORF, and its function is uncertain. Trimming shortened V by 5 bases and J by 8 bases, and 10 bases separated the two germline ends. The CDR3 covers 12 residues. The CDR3 DNA is TGTGCCAGCAGTCAGGGATGTCACATTCAGTACTTC. This encodes CASSQGCHIQYF.

This clone has a handful of counts. This chain uses TRBV19 with TRBJ2-3, with D tentatively TRBD1 (6 bases). The ends were cut back, 3 bases at V and 6 bases at J, with 16 bases in the middle. CDR1 LNHDA and CDR2 SQIVND come from the germline V gene (reference sequence). The CDR3 extends over 15 amino acids. The CDR3: CASSINRVNGDTQYF. The CDR3 DNA reads as TGTGCCAGTAGTATCAACAGGGTCAACGGGGATACGCAGTATTTT.

The chain recombines TRBV5-4 with TRBJ1-6, with 7 bases identical to TRBD1. The CDR3 sequence is 14 residues long. V dropped 1 base and J dropped 5; count of bases not matched to a gene: 0. CDR1 is SGHNT, CDR2 YYREEE, per germline (reference sequence). The CDR3 loop is CASSLQGDNSPLHF. DNA of the CDR3: TGTGCCAGCAGCTTGCAGGGGGATAATTCACCCCTCCACTTT.

This clone was recorded at least ten times. At the DNA level, this CDR3 is encoded by other sequences in the same sample as well. J is TRBJ2-1 and V is TRBV6-6; tentative D call: TRBD1 (5 bases). The germline V gene has CDR1 MNHNY and CDR2 SVGAGI (reference sequence). The CDR3 has 14 residues. Trimming pared 0 bases from V and 3 bases from J, leaving 6 bases between. The CDR3 DNA follows: TGTGCCAGCAGTTACTCCAGGGTCTACAATGAGCAGTTCTTC. Its protein is CASSYSRVYNEQFF.

This clone was seen a few times. This sequence joins TRBV18 and TRBJ2-1, with D uncertain. This CDR3 has 13 residues. V was cut by 3 bases and J by 6 bases, with 9 bases left in between. CDR1 is KGHSH and CDR2 is LQKENI in the germline V gene. The CDR3 sequence: CASSPTIGNEQFF. CDR3 DNA sequence: TGTGCCAGCTCACCCACTATAGGCAATGAGCAGTTCTTC.

This chain joins TRBV19 and TRBJ1-1; no clear D gene. Germline assignment: CDR1 LNHDA and CDR2 SQIVND (reference sequence). V shed 3 bases and J shed 8 bases, with 10 bases lying between them. The CDR3 runs to 12 residues. CDR3 protein: CASSMGGTEAFF. The CDR3 region has the DNA TGTGCCAGTAGTATGGGAGGAACAGAAGCTTTCTTT.

This clone has a handful of counts. This sequence joins TRBV6-1 and TRBJ1-5, with D tentatively TRBD1 (6 bases). With 2 bases removed from V and 10 bases from J, the gap between germline ends came to 9 bases. There are 12 residues in the CDR3. Per germline, CDR1 MNHNS and CDR2 SASEGT. The CDR3 sequence is CASSERGHPQHF. DNA for the CDR3: TGTGCCAGCAGTGAAAGGGGACACCCCCAGCATTTT.

This sequence joins TRBV27 and TRBJ2-1; 7 bases agree with TRBD2. CDR1 and CDR2 (germline): MNHEY, SMNVEV (reference sequence). Germline trimming cut 8 bases from V and 10 bases from J; bases unmatched to any gene: 8. The CDR3 contains 12 residues. The CDR3 here is CASFGQGGEQFF. In DNA form, the CDR3 reads TGTGCCAGCTTCGGGCAGGGAGGGGAGCAGTTCTTC.

There are a few counts of this clone. The genes are TRBV6-6 and TRBJ1-5; 8 bases align to TRBD1. Germline-derived CDR1 and CDR2 are MNHNY and SVGAGI (reference sequence). The CDR3 contains 15 residues. The trim removed 6 bases at V and 3 bases at J, leaving 7 bases unmatched. Written as DNA, the CDR3 is TGTGCCAGCAGCCCCTCGACAGGGGACAATCAGCCCCAGCATTTT. Translation gives CASSPSTGDNQPQHF.

The chain links TRBV7-9 to TRBJ1-1, with D tentatively TRBD1 (6 bases). V was cut by 6 bases and J by 8 bases, with 13 bases left in between. The CDR3 loop spans 12 amino acids. Germline lookup yields CDR1 SEHNR and CDR2 FQNEAQ (reference sequence). The CDR3, as DNA: TGTGCCAGCAGGGCAGGGGCAGCCGAAGCTTTCTTT. This gives the protein CASRAGAAEAFF.

The chain combines TRBV2 with TRBJ2-3, with unresolved D. Germline CDR1 SNHLY, CDR2 FYNNEI. Deletions cut 6 bases from V and 0 bases from J, with 10 bases between. The CDR3 is 14 residues long. The CDR3 loop reads CASRPSASTDTQYF. CDR3 bases: TGTGCCAGCAGACCAAGCGCGAGCACAGATACGCAGTATTTT.

The chain links TRBV7-2 to TRBJ2-6; D gene unclear. The V gene lost 3 bases and the J gene lost 1 base, with 4 bases spanning the gap. The CDR3 runs 14 residues. CDR1 and CDR2 from the germline V gene are SGHTA and FQGNSA. CDR3 DNA sequence: TGTGCCAGCAGCTTCGTATCTGGGGCCAACGTCCTGACTTTC. It specifies CASSFVSGANVLTF. Variable domain in full (rest from reference TRBV7-2 and TRBJ2-6): GAGVSQSPSNKVTEKGKDVELRCDPISGHTALYWYRQSLGQGLEFLIYFQGNSAPDKSGLPSDRFSAERTGGSVSTLTIQRTQQEDSAVYLCASSFVSGANVLTFGAGSRLTVL.